This T cell receptor (beta chain) was recovered during a study of T cell changes during pregnancy in multiple sclerosis. The method was immunoSEQ multiplex PCR; TCRdb's version includes in-frame clones alone and lacks a portion of them. The sample yields some 36,000 clones, approximately 90% seen once. After removal of 5 bases from V and 1 base from J, the junction contained 6 bases not matched to a gene. CDR1 MGHDK and CDR2 SYGVNS come from the germline V gene. This CDR3 has 15 amino acids. The TCR sequence derives from a female donor in good health, enrolled as a control in a pregnancy study. This chain uses TRBV25-1 with TRBJ2-5, with 8 positions matching TRBD1. The source was peripheral blood, collected in the second trimester of pregnancy. CDR3 nucleotides: TGTGCCAGCAGTCGTAGGACAGGGCCCCAAGAGACCCAGTACTTC. Amino acid sequence: CASSRRTGPQETQYF. Filled out from reference TRBV25-1 and TRBJ2-5, the complete variable domain reads EADIYQTPRYLVIGTGKKITLECSQTMGHDKMYWYQQDPGMELHLIHYSYGVNSTEKGDLSSESTVSRIRTEHFPLTLESARPSHTSQYLCASSRRTGPQETQYFGPGTRLLVL.